The T cell receptor (beta chain) described here comes from a study of OX40 agonist ivuxolimab in advanced cancers. Study in general: Mean age 60 years, range roughly 20 to 85; just over 80% male.

The protocol was immunoSEQ multiplex PCR, while the TCRdb copy is restricted to in-frame clones and leaves out a portion. The table records 40,000 to 45,000 clones, approximately 86% of them present only once. Points from the study as a whole: In general, CD8+ T cells held more expanded clones than CD4+ did, on average. Clonal expansion was seen in CD4+ and CD8+ blood T cells by week 6 at 0.1 to 3.0 mg/kg.

If patients had autoimmune disease history or systemic immunosuppression, they were excluded. Germline V gene sequence: CDR1 SGDLS, CDR2 YYNGEE. V lost 3 bases to trimming and J lost 6 bases; unmatched junction nucleotides: 8. The CDR3 runs 15 residues. Notes on this clone: The target antigen is unknown.

Material: CD4+ or CD8+ T cells sorted from blood, obtained in a trial of the OX40 agonist ivuxolimab. The V and J genes are TRBV9 and TRBJ2-3, with 9 bases that match TRBD2. This TCR was sampled from an adult with an advanced solid tumor such as melanoma, head and neck, liver or kidney cancer. The CDR3 loop reads CASSGASGAPDTQYF. CDR3 DNA sequence: TGTGCCAGCAGCGGGGCTAGCGGGGCCCCCGATACGCAGTATTTT.